This entry describes one T cell receptor beta chain. Germline V gives CDR1 SEHNR, CDR2 FQNEAQ (reference sequence). The CDR3 is 16 amino acids. V was cut by 5 bases and J by 5 bases, with 22 bases left in between. Method: immunoSEQ multiplex PCR; TCRdb's copy keeps in-frame clones and lacks some. The sample has 15,000 to 20,000 clones, 79% seen once; the top ten hold roughly 15%. The sample originates from a study of T cell clonotyping in hematopoietic cell transplantation. J is TRBJ2-7 and V is TRBV7-9; possible D gene TRBD1, 6 bases. Material: peripheral blood mononuclear cells. The sequence was obtained from a man aged 55 to 70 in good health. Some clones in this sample may be carry-over from other donors' samples. CDR3 protein: CASSLRGATGSHEQYF. In nucleotides, the CDR3 is TGTGCCAGCAGCCTCAGAGGGGCCACAGGGAGCCACGAGCAGTACTTC. Looking up the rest from reference TRBV7-9 and TRBJ2-7 gives the full variable domain: DTGVSQNPRHKITKRGQNVTFRCDPISEHNRLYWYRQTLGQGPEFLTYFQNEAQLEKSRLLSDRFSAERPKGSFSTLEIQRTEQGDSAMYLCASSLRGATGSHEQYFGPGTRLTVT.